A single sample gave rise to the 9 T cell receptor beta chains below, sequenced in a study of blood T cell repertoires in COVID-19. This table comes from immunoSEQ multiplex PCR, and its TCRdb copy is limited to in-frame clones, with some not included. There are 150,000 or so clones in the sample; about 79% occur only once, and 9.8% lies in the top ten. The sample comprised peripheral blood. These receptors came from a woman between 45 and 60 years old with acute or convalescent COVID-19.

The V gene is TRBV15, the J gene TRBJ1-2; D perhaps matches TRBD1 (6 bases). V was pared by 1 base and J by 2 bases, with 14 bases between. The CDR3 is 16 residues long. Germline assignment: CDR1 LNHNV and CDR2 YYDKDF (reference sequence). CDR3 protein: CATSRGGGGQNYGYTF. CDR3 in DNA: TGTGCCACCAGCAGAGGGGGCGGGGGGCAGAACTATGGCTACACCTTC.

The chain uses TRBV7-2 and TRBJ1-2; TRBD1 aligns across 7 bases. The CDR3 is 13 amino acids. CDR1 is SGHTA and CDR2 is FQGNSA in the germline V gene. V lost 0 bases and J lost 6; bases outside the gene matches: 1. CDR3 protein: CASSLATGNGYTF. The CDR3 DNA follows: TGTGCCAGCAGCTTAGCGACAGGGAATGGCTACACCTTC.

This sequence joins TRBV2 and TRBJ2-7; D remains ambiguous. Germline values: CDR1 SNHLY, CDR2 FYNNEI. V was pared by 5 bases and J by 6 bases, with 5 bases between. The CDR3 is 10 residues long. The CDR3 region has the DNA TGTGCCAGCAGTCTCGTCGAGCAGTACTTC. Encoded protein: CASSLVEQYF.

This sequence joins TRBV19 and TRBJ1-1; tentative D call: TRBD1 (5 bases). V was trimmed by 0 bases and J by 5 bases, leaving 10 bases between them. This CDR3 has 14 amino acids. The germline CDR1 and CDR2 sequences are LNHDA and SQIVND (reference sequence). CDR3 DNA sequence: TGTGCCAGTAGTATAGATCCGGCAGGGACTGAAGCTTTCTTT. It translates to CASSIDPAGTEAFF.

The chain uses TRBV18 and TRBJ1-1; TRBD1 is a possible D gene (5 bases). The germline gives CDR1 KGHSH, CDR2 LQKENI. Trimming left V 3 bases short and J 7 bases short, with 15 bases between. This CDR3 is 14 amino acids long. The CDR3 spells CASSPGRASLEAFF. CDR3 in DNA: TGTGCCAGCTCACCGGGCAGGGCGAGCCTTGAAGCTTTCTTT.

The genes are TRBV6-6 and TRBJ2-1, with 7 nucleotides matching TRBD2. Germline CDR1 MNHNY, CDR2 SVGAGI (reference sequence). The CDR3 extends over 13 amino acids. After removal of 7 bases from V and 8 bases from J, the junction contained 8 bases not matched to a gene. The CDR3 bases are TGTGCCAGCATCCTCCGGGGAGGGCATGAGCAGTTCTTC. This encodes CASILRGGHEQFF.

V usage is TRBV10-3 and J usage is TRBJ1-2; 7 positions agree with TRBD1. The junction had 2 bases not matched to a gene; V was cut back by 5 bases and J by 5 bases. This CDR3 region has 12 residues. Germline loops: CDR1 ENHRY, CDR2 SYGVKD. The chain's CDR3 is CAISRQGYGYTF. CDR3 sequence (DNA): TGTGCCATCAGTAGACAGGGATATGGCTACACCTTC.

The DNA of the CDR3 is TGTGCCAGTAGTCCGGGGGACAGGGGATTACGTCAGCCCCAGCATTTT. Residues: CASSPGDRGLRQPQHF. The V gene is TRBV19, the J gene TRBJ1-5; TRBD1 matches 10 bases. V was pared by 5 bases and J by 6 bases, with 10 bases of the junction left unmatched. CDR1 is LNHDA, CDR2 SQIVND, per germline (reference sequence). This CDR3 comprises 16 residues.

This chain connects TRBV18 to TRBJ2-7, with 8 bases aligning to TRBD1. V trimming: 3 bases; J trimming: 1 base; junction bases outside the gene matches: 2. Per the germline V gene, CDR1 is KGHSH and CDR2 is LQKENI. The CDR3 is made up of 14 amino acids. The CDR3 spells CASSPGQGSYEQYF. DNA of the CDR3: TGTGCCAGCTCACCCGGACAGGGTTCCTACGAGCAGTACTTC.